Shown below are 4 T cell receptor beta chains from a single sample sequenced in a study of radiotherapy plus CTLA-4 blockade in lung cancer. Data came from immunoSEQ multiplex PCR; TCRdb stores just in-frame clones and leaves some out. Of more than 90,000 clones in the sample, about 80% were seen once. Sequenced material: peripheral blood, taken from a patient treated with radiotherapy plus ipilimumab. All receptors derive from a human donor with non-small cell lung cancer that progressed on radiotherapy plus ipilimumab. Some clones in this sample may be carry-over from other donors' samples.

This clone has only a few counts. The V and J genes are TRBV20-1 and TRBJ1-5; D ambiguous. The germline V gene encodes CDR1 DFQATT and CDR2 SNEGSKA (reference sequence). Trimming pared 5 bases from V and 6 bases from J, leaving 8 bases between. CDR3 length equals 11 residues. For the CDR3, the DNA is TGCAGTGCTCATCACGGTCAGCCCCAGCATTTT. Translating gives CSAHHGQPQHF.

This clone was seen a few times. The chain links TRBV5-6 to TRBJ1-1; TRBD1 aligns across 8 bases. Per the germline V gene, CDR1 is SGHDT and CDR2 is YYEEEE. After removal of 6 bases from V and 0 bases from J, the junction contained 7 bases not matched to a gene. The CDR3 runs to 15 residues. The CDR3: CASIDRTGMNTEAFF. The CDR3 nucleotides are TGTGCCAGCATCGACCGGACAGGGATGAACACTGAAGCTTTCTTT.

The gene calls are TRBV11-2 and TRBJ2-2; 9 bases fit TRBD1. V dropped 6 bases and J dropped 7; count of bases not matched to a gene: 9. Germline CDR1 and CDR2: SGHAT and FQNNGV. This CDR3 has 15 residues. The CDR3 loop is CASRFGQGIGGELFF. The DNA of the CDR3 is TGTGCCAGCAGGTTTGGACAGGGGATTGGCGGGGAGCTGTTTTTT.

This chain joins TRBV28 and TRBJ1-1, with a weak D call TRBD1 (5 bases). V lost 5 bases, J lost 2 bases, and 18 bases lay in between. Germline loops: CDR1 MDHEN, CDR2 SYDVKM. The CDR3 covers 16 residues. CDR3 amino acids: CASSLAGTAVNTEAFF. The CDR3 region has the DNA TGTGCCAGCAGTCTAGCTGGGACCGCCGTCAACACTGAAGCTTTCTTT.